This is a list of T cell receptor beta chains from one sample in a study. In TCRdb, the 5' RACE reads were re-called with MiXCR into one record per CDR3 protein. This sample has nearly 55,000 distinct CDR3 sequences, with roughly 22% found just once. Sequenced input: tumor-infiltrating naive CD4+ T cells sorted from the breast tumor. All receptors derive from a female donor with breast cancer. CDR3s leave out the opening cysteine and the closing phenylalanine or tryptophan. Not every row has a clone size; where given, it reads once, few, many or a size class.

v_call	clone_size	j_call	cdr3_aa
TRBV12-3/TRBV12-4	.	TRBJ2-5	ASSFEPWEDQETQY
TRBV4-1	.	TRBJ2-1	ASSQDAGGRYNEQF
TRBV25-1	.	TRBJ1-2	ASSPSTEVRYGYT
TRBV4-2	.	TRBJ2-1	ASSQERAGAAGEQF
TRBV29-1	.	TRBJ2-3	SGADGLLGGDTQY
TRBV12-3/TRBV12-4	.	TRBJ2-1	ASSGGLAGTREQF
TRBV20-1	.	TRBJ2-7	SARRGYEQY
TRBV20-1	few	TRBJ1-1	SARQGGHTEAF
TRBV9	.	TRBJ1-1	ASNIAAHSNTEAF
TRBV4-2	.	TRBJ1-2	ASSHSVGQGDYGYT
TRBV19	.	TRBJ2-2	ASSMFGLAGAQNTGELF